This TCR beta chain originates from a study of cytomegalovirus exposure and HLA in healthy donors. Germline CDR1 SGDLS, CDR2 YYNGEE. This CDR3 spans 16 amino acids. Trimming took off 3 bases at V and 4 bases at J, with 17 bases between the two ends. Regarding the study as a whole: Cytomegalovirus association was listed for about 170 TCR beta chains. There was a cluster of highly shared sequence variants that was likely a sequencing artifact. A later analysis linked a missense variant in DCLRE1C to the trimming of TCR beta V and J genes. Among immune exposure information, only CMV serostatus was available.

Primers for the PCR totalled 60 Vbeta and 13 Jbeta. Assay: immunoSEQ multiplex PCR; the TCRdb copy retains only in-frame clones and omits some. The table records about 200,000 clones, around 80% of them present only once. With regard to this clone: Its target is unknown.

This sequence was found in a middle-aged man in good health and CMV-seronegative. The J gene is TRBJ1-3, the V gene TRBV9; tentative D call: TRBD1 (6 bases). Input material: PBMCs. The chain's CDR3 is CASSASEGVGGNTIYF. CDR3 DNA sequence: TGTGCCAGCAGCGCCTCCGAGGGGGTGGGAGGAAACACCATATATTTT.